The 24 T cell receptor beta chains in this list originate from one sample, sequenced in a study of identical twins. One entry per CDR3 protein, called by TCRdb with MiXCR from the 5' RACE reads. The data show roughly 690,000 distinct CDR3 sequences, approximately 21% seen once. These data also formed part of another study, on T cells expressing NK-cell markers.

The sample consisted of PBMCs. These receptors were taken from a woman aged 18-29 years in good health.

This clonotype was observed at least ten times. The chain links TRBV10-3 to TRBJ1-2; D perhaps matches TRBD1 (6 bases). Per the germline V gene, CDR1 is ENHRY and CDR2 is SYGVKD. The CDR3 is 14 residues long. Deletions cut 1 base from V and 4 bases from J, with 10 bases between. The CDR3 DNA sequence: TGTGCCATCAGTGAGTTACAGGGTAGCTATGGCTACACCTTC. Translation gives CAISELQGSYGYTF.

J is TRBJ1-5 and V is TRBV20-1; 7 bases align to TRBD1. CDR3 length: 13 amino acids. CDR1 and CDR2 from the germline V gene are DFQATT and SNEGSKA (reference sequence). Losses at the gene ends were 2 bases for V and 11 bases for J; bases not matched to a gene: 9. This chain's CDR3 is CSARNLGQTTQHF. The CDR3 bases are TGCAGTGCTAGAAACTTGGGACAGACGACCCAGCATTTT.

This clonotype was seen a handful of times. The chain uses TRBV3-1 and TRBJ2-1; D is uncertain. V was cut by 0 bases and J by 0 bases, with 9 bases left in between. Germline CDR1 and CDR2: LGHDT and YNNKEL (reference sequence). The CDR3 consists of 16 residues. The CDR3: CASSQEMNSSYNEQFF. The CDR3 nucleotides read TGTGCCAGCAGCCAAGAAATGAATAGCTCCTACAATGAGCAGTTCTTC.

This sequence joins TRBV20-1 and TRBJ1-1; perhaps TRBD1 as D (6 bases). Trimming removed 7 bases from V and 6 bases from J, with 21 bases in between. Germline CDR1 DFQATT, CDR2 SNEGSKA (reference sequence). This CDR3 is built from 14 residues. The CDR3 loop reads CSGTLKGVGSEAFF. The CDR3 region has the DNA TGCAGTGGCACATTGAAGGGGGTAGGGTCTGAAGCTTTCTTT.

In its sample, this clonotype was seen a few times. The V and J genes are TRBV5-1 and TRBJ2-1; D possibly corresponds to TRBD2 (6 bases). The CDR3 sequence is 13 residues long. Germline assignment: CDR1 SGHRS and CDR2 YFSETQ. Trimming removed 4 bases from V and 9 bases from J, with 14 bases in between. CDR3 nucleotide sequence: TGCGCCAGCAGCCTACCTGGAGGGTCTGAGCAGTTCTTC. Translating it yields CASSLPGGSEQFF.

V usage is TRBV5-1 and J usage is TRBJ2-2; D may be TRBD2 (6 bases). This CDR3 has 14 amino acids. Germline V gives CDR1 SGHRS, CDR2 YFSETQ. Trimming stripped 6 bases from V and 4 bases from J, with 13 bases between. The CDR3, as DNA: TGCGCCAGCATGCGGGACTTCTCCACCGGGGAGCTGTTTTTT. It is translated as CASMRDFSTGELFF.

This clonotype has ten or more counts. The V and J genes are TRBV6-5 and TRBJ2-2; maybe TRBD1 (6 bases). The V gene's germline CDR1 is MNHEY and CDR2 SVGAGI. There are 16 residues in the CDR3. With 1 base removed from V and 1 base from J, the gap between germline ends came to 10 bases. The chain's CDR3 is CASSYYGQRNTGELFF. As DNA, the CDR3 is TGTGCCAGCAGTTACTATGGACAGAGGAACACCGGGGAGCTGTTTTTT.

The J gene is TRBJ2-5, the V gene TRBV6-2 or TRBV6-3; D is uncertain. The CDR3 contains 12 residues. The ends were cut back, 6 bases at V and 5 bases at J, with 10 bases in the middle. The germline V gene has CDR1 MNHEY and CDR2 SVGEGT. CDR3 loop: CASSLHGETQYF. Here the CDR3 DNA reads TGTGCCAGCAGCCTTCACGGGGAGACCCAGTACTTC.

This chain links TRBV6-1 with TRBJ1-2; D is unresolved. This CDR3 contains 12 residues. Germline-derived CDR1 and CDR2 are MNHNS and SASEGT. The germline V and J ends were trimmed by 7 bases and 2 bases, with 8 bases remaining between them. The CDR3 spells CASNGRNYGYTF. CDR3 nucleotides: TGTGCCAGCAACGGACGGAACTATGGCTACACCTTC.

The chain links TRBV20-1 to TRBJ2-7; 7 nucleotides line up with TRBD2. The CDR3 is 16 amino acids. CDR1 is DFQATT, CDR2 SNEGSKA, per germline (reference sequence). With V trimmed by 0 bases and J by 3 bases, 11 bases remained unmatched. The CDR3, as DNA: TGCAGTGCTAGAGATCTAATGGGCGGGGGTAACTACGAGCAGTACTTC. The encoded protein is CSARDLMGGGNYEQYF.

There are a few counts of this clonotype. The rearrangement links TRBV6-1 to TRBJ2-3; unclear D gene. V was pared by 6 bases and J by 4 bases, with 17 bases between. The CDR3 has 15 amino acids. The germline V gene encodes CDR1 MNHNS and CDR2 SASEGT. CDR3 sequence: CASSPTPSLADTQYF. The DNA of the CDR3 is TGTGCCAGCAGCCCGACCCCCTCTCTTGCAGATACGCAGTATTTT.

The sample holds a few counts of this clonotype. The V gene is TRBV18, the J gene TRBJ2-3, with 9 bases aligning to TRBD2. V was clipped by 3 bases and J by 3 bases; unmatched bases: 7. There are 16 residues in the CDR3. Germline V gene lookup returns CDR1 KGHSH and CDR2 LQKENI. The CDR3, as DNA: TGTGCCAGCTCACCCATCGATAGCGGGAGTACAGATACGCAGTATTTT. This sequence encodes CASSPIDSGSTDTQYF.

This clonotype has just a few counts. The V call is TRBV12-3 or TRBV12-4, the J call TRBJ2-7; no clear D gene. Trimming left V 5 bases short and J 4 bases short, with 6 bases between. CDR3 length equals 11 residues. The CDR3 sequence is CASSVMYEQYF. CDR3 nucleotide sequence: TGTGCCAGCAGTGTGATGTACGAGCAGTACTTC.

This clonotype was counted between two and nine times. The chain is built from TRBV2 and TRBJ1-6; no reliable D call. CDR3 length: 15 amino acids. The germline V gene encodes CDR1 SNHLY and CDR2 FYNNEI. Trimming pared 2 bases from V and 9 bases from J, leaving 14 bases between. CDR3 nucleotide sequence: TGTGCCAGCAGTGAAAGGATGCTGGCGAGTTCACCCCTCCACTTT. Translation: CASSERMLASSPLHF. Supplemented by reference TRBV2 and TRBJ1-6, the full variable domain reads EPEVTQTPSHQVTQMGQEVILRCVPISNHLYFYWYRQILGQKVEFLVSFYNNEISEKSEIFDDQFSVERPDGSNFTLKIRSTKLEDSAMYFCASSERMLASSPLHFGNGTRLTVT.

This rearrangement joins TRBV5-1 to TRBJ2-6, with D possibly being TRBD2 (6 bases). This CDR3 comprises 16 residues. Trimming removed 3 bases from V and 2 bases from J, with 12 bases in between. Per the germline V gene, CDR1 is SGHRS and CDR2 is YFSETQ. The CDR3 reads CASSSYGGAGANVLTF. Here the CDR3 DNA reads TGCGCCAGCAGCTCATACGGGGGTGCTGGGGCCAACGTCCTGACTTTC.

This clonotype came up a few times. The V and J genes are TRBV11-3 and TRBJ2-1, with D perhaps matching TRBD2 (6 bases). Per the germline V gene, CDR1 is SGHNT and CDR2 is YENEEA. V lost 5 bases and J lost 4, with 21 bases in between. The CDR3 loop spans 17 amino acids. The CDR3, as DNA: TGTGCCAGCAGCCCACTAGCCCCCGCCCGGGGGTACAATGAGCAGTTCTTC. It encodes CASSPLAPARGYNEQFF.

A few counts support this clonotype. The chain combines TRBV20-1 with TRBJ2-1; possible D gene TRBD1, 5 bases. CDR3 length: 13 amino acids. The V gene's germline CDR1 is DFQATT and CDR2 SNEGSKA (reference sequence). Trimming cost V 4 bases and J 5 bases, with 12 bases left between them. The CDR3 region is CSAMLGANNEQFF. The DNA of the CDR3 is TGCAGTGCTATGTTAGGGGCTAACAATGAGCAGTTCTTC.

The chain couples TRBV27 to TRBJ2-6, with 11 bases that match TRBD2. V was clipped by 7 bases and J by 2 bases; unmatched bases: 10. Germline V lookup: CDR1 MNHEY, CDR2 SMNVEV (reference sequence). CDR3 length: 18 residues. In DNA, the CDR3 is TGTGCCAGCACCCCCCTTTTAGCGGGAGGGCCTGGGGCCAACGTCCTGACTTTC. This sequence encodes CASTPLLAGGPGANVLTF.

This clonotype was recorded many times. J is TRBJ2-7 and V is TRBV20-1, with D unresolved. This CDR3 is built from 13 residues. With 2 bases removed from V and 2 bases from J, the gap between germline ends came to 10 bases. Germline-derived CDR1 and CDR2 are DFQATT and SNEGSKA (reference sequence). The CDR3 loop reads CSARTGGAYEQYF. In DNA form, the CDR3 reads TGCAGTGCTAGAACTGGCGGAGCCTACGAGCAGTACTTC.

The V gene is TRBV7-2, the J gene TRBJ2-7, with TRBD2 matching 8 bases. Germline V gene data show CDR1 as SGHTA and CDR2 as FQGNSA. This CDR3 is built from 14 residues. V dropped 5 bases and J dropped 3; count of bases not matched to a gene: 6. The CDR3 DNA sequence: TGTGCCAGCAGCGACAGCGGGGGAGTCTACGAGCAGTACTTC. It translates to CASSDSGGVYEQYF.

This clonotype was recorded a few times. The rearrangement joins TRBV10-3 to TRBJ2-3; 8 bases agree with TRBD2. There are 16 residues in the CDR3. Trimming at V came to 3 bases and at J to 0 bases, leaving 5 bases not matched to a gene. Germline-derived CDR1 and CDR2 are ENHRY and SYGVKD. CDR3 nucleotide sequence: TGTGCCATCAGTGAACGCGGGGGGCCGAGCACAGATACGCAGTATTTT. This encodes CAISERGGPSTDTQYF.

This clonotype has only a few counts. The chain combines TRBV12-3 or TRBV12-4 with TRBJ2-7; the D gene is possibly TRBD2 (5 bases). This CDR3 region has 16 residues. Trimming shortened V by 5 bases and J by 5 bases, and 22 bases separated the two germline ends. CDR3 residues: CASSSPTGSHSDEQYF. The CDR3 nucleotides are TGTGCCAGCAGTAGCCCCACGGGGTCTCACTCGGACGAGCAGTACTTC.

This clonotype was found a few times. V usage is TRBV20-1 and J usage is TRBJ2-1, with 10 bases fitting TRBD2. From germline, CDR1 is DFQATT and CDR2 SNEGSKA (reference sequence). Germline trimming cut 3 bases from V and 3 bases from J; bases unmatched to any gene: 5. This CDR3 comprises 15 residues. CDR3 nucleotides: TGCAGTGCTAGCAGGACTAGCGGTATCTACAATGAGCAGTTCTTC. It yields the protein CSASRTSGIYNEQFF.

V usage is TRBV12-3 or TRBV12-4 and J usage is TRBJ2-2; 7 positions agree with TRBD2. The J segment lost 4 bases and the V segment lost 2 bases, leaving 4 bases of the junction unmatched. CDR3 length equals 15 residues. The CDR3 sequence: CASSLRAGATGELFF. The CDR3 region has the DNA TGTGCCAGCAGTTTAAGGGCGGGAGCCACCGGGGAGCTGTTTTTT.